One sample yielded the 7 T cell receptor beta chains listed below, sequenced in a study of early T cells in non-severe SARS-CoV-2 infection. TCRdb passed the 5' RACE reads through MiXCR, listing each CDR3 protein once. The table shows roughly 52,000 distinct CDR3 sequences, with 6.5% to 7.5% occurring only once. The sample was whole blood, taken at baseline. The receptors come from an adult who was a healthcare worker with PCR-confirmed SARS-CoV-2 infection or an uninfected control (not recorded which).

In the case of this clonotype: This may arise from a read error, as a much more abundant clone is one base away. The chain links TRBV12-3 or TRBV12-4 to TRBJ1-2; D uncertain. The CDR3 sequence is 14 residues long. Trimming pared 4 bases from V and 6 bases from J, leaving 15 bases between. This CDR3 reads CASSSWKAVDGYTF. In DNA, the CDR3 is TGTGCCAGCAGTTCTTGGAAGGCAGTCGATGGCTACACCTTC.

This clonotype is medium-sized in the sample. This chain uses TRBV2 with TRBJ2-5; 8 nucleotides agree with TRBD2. The germline CDR1 and CDR2 sequences are SNHLY and FYNNEI. The CDR3 length is 14 residues. V lost 1 base, J lost 5 bases, and 3 bases stayed unmatched. Written as DNA, the CDR3 is TGTGCCAGCAGTGAAGACTCGGGGGGGGAGACCCAGTACTTC. This translates into CASSEDSGGETQYF.

This clonotype occurred many times. The rearrangement links TRBV10-3 to TRBJ1-2; 8 nucleotides match TRBD1. The junction had 7 bases not matched to a gene; V was cut back by 2 bases and J by 8 bases. CDR1 and CDR2 from the germline V gene are ENHRY and SYGVKD. This CDR3 is 14 amino acids long. The CDR3 DNA reads TGTGCCATCAGTGAGGTCAGGGGGCCGAGAGGCTACACCTTC. Its protein product is CAISEVRGPRGYTF.

The V and J genes are TRBV29-1 and TRBJ2-7; TRBD1 or TRBD2 may be the D gene (5 bases each). This CDR3 contains 12 residues. Trimming cost V 3 bases and J 5 bases, with 11 bases left between them. Germline loops: CDR1 SQVTM, CDR2 ANQGSEA. The CDR3 reads CSVDGTNDEQYF. The CDR3 DNA sequence: TGCAGCGTTGACGGGACCAATGACGAGCAGTACTTC.

This clonotype was seen ten or more times. The J gene is TRBJ2-5, the V gene TRBV6-1; TRBD2 aligns across 14 bases. V lost 5 bases, J lost 5 bases, and 7 bases stayed unmatched. This CDR3 is built from 16 residues. Germline V lookup: CDR1 MNHNS, CDR2 SASEGT. CDR3 region: CASSTRTSGGLETQYF. The CDR3, as DNA: TGTGCCAGCAGTACCCGGACTAGCGGGGGGCTGGAGACCCAGTACTTC.

CDR3 in DNA: TGTGCCAGCAGCTGGGCCACAGGGGTCGGGGAGCTGTTTTTT. Translating gives CASSWATGVGELFF. The rearrangement joins TRBV5-6 to TRBJ2-2, with TRBD1 matching over 7 bases. V shed 3 bases and J 7 bases; nucleotides not matched to a gene: 6. This CDR3 has 14 amino acids. The germline gives CDR1 SGHDT, CDR2 YYEEEE. Using reference TRBV5-6 and TRBJ2-2 for the parts outside the CDR3, the full variable domain is DAGVTQSPTHLIKTRGQQVTLRCSPKSGHDTVSWYQQALGQGPQFIFQYYEEEERQRGNFPDRFSGHQFPNYSSELNVNALLLGDSALYLCASSWATGVGELFFGEGSRLTVL.

In its sample, this clonotype was seen a few times. The chain has TRBV19 and TRBJ2-1, with 14 bases aligning to TRBD2. The CDR3 totals 15 residues. Trimming took 4 bases from V and 5 from J; bases not matched to a gene: 1. Germline loops: CDR1 LNHDA, CDR2 SQIVND (reference sequence). In DNA form, the CDR3 reads TGTGCCAGTAGTAGGGGACTAGCGGGGGACAATGAGCAGTTCTTC. This encodes CASSRGLAGDNEQFF. Combining the CDR3 with reference TRBV19 and TRBJ2-1 gives the whole variable domain DGGITQSPKYLFRKEGQNVTLSCEQNLNHDAMYWYRQDPGQGLRLIYYSQIVNDFQKGDIAEGYSVSREKKESFPLTVTSAQKNPTAFYLCASSRGLAGDNEQFFGPGTRLTVL.